Listed below are T cell receptor beta chains from one sample, sequenced in a study. From the RT-PCR reads, TCRdb called clonotypes with MiXCR, one entry per CDR3 protein. The table lists more than 600,000 distinct CDR3 sequences, over 12% of them singletons. The sample comprised memory CD4+ T cells from blood. The receptors here all came from a female donor in good health, serving as a healthy control. CDR3s include the opening cysteine and the closing phenylalanine or tryptophan. D genes are given only for firm matches. Expanded clones are given a class, and other clones once, few, many or no size at all.

>15|TRBD2|many|TRBV12-3/TRBV12-4|TRBJ2-1
TGTGCCAGCAGCCTACGGGCGGGAGATAGAGGTGAGCAGTTCTTC
CASSLRAGDRGEQFF
>14|NA|few|TRBV5-1|TRBJ2-7
TGCGCCAGCAGCCCCGAGGGCGTGGGATACGAGCAGTACTTC
CASSPEGVGYEQYF
>16|TRBD2|NA|TRBV7-2|TRBJ2-1
TGTGCCAGCAGCTTAATGACTAGCGGGAGGGTAAATGAGCAGTTCTTC
CASSLMTSGRVNEQFF
>18|TRBD1|NA|TRBV9|TRBJ2-6
TGTGCCAGCAGCAGATGGGACAGGGGCACCTCTGGGGCCAACGTCCTGACTTTC
CASSRWDRGTSGANVLTF
>14|TRBD2|many|TRBV6-5|TRBJ2-5
TGTGCCAGCAGTTACTCGGAGGGAGGGGAGACCCAGTACTTC
CASSYSEGGETQYF
>15|NA|NA|TRBV6-2/TRBV6-3|TRBJ1-2
TGTGCCAGCAGTTCCCCGGCGGGGGGCGAGATAGGCTACACCTTC
CASSSPAGGEIGYTF
>18|TRBD2|NA|TRBV20-1|TRBJ2-5
TGCAGTGCTAGAGATTGGGGTGGACTAGCGGGGGCGGGAGAGACCCAGTACTTC
CSARDWGGLAGAGETQYF
>14|NA|NA|TRBV18|TRBJ1-1
TGTGCCAGCTCACCTGGCAGGGGATGGACTGAAGCTTTCTTT
CASSPGRGWTEAFF
>15|NA|many|TRBV9|TRBJ1-1
TGTGCCAGCAGCGTAGATGCGGGGGTGAACACTGAAGCTTTCTTT
CASSVDAGVNTEAFF
>13|NA|few|TRBV28|TRBJ2-7
TGTGCCAGCACCACACCGGGATATTACGAGCAGTACTTC
CASTTPGYYEQYF
>11|NA|NA|TRBV6-2/TRBV6-3|TRBJ1-1
TGTGCCACCATTGGGCGGGCTGAAGCTTTCTTT
CATIGRAEAFF
>16|TRBD1|few|TRBV28|TRBJ2-7
TGTGCCAGCAGTTTACTAGGGGGCATGAGCTCCTACGAGCAGTACTTC
CASSLLGGMSSYEQYF
>15|TRBD2|NA|TRBV6-2/TRBV6-3|TRBJ2-4
TGTGCCACAGCGGCCAGCGGGGGTGCCAAAAACATTCAGTACTTC
CATAASGGAKNIQYF
>15|TRBD2|few|TRBV6-2/TRBV6-3|TRBJ2-5
TGTGCCAGCAGTTTCGGACTAGATGCCCAAGAGACCCAGTACTTC
CASSFGLDAQETQYF
>13|NA|NA|TRBV27|TRBJ2-5
TGTGCCAGCCGGAGGGGAATACAAGAGACCCAGTACTTC
CASRRGIQETQYF
>13|NA|many|TRBV5-1|TRBJ2-7
TGCGCCAGCAGCTTGGGTATGTCCTACGAGCAGTACTTC
CASSLGMSYEQYF
>16|NA|few|TRBV27|TRBJ2-7
TGTGCCAGCAGTTTAGGATATTCAACACCCTCCTACGAGCAGTACTTC
CASSLGYSTPSYEQYF
>16|TRBD2|few|TRBV18|TRBJ2-3
TGTGCCAGCTCACCACTAAAAGCGGGAGCGACAGATACGCAGTATTTT
CASSPLKAGATDTQYF
>18|NA|NA|TRBV5-1|TRBJ2-2
TGCGCCAGCAGCTTGGAGGCGGGCGGGCAGACGGGCACCGGGGAGCTGTTTTTT
CASSLEAGGQTGTGELFF
>16|TRBD2|NA|TRBV6-5|TRBJ2-3
TGTGCCAGCAGGCCAGGGACTAGCGCACTTTCAGATACGCAGTATTTT
CASRPGTSALSDTQYF
>15|NA|few|TRBV27|TRBJ1-2
TGTGCCAGCAGTTTAACGGCGGAGGGGAGTGGTGGCTACACCTTC
CASSLTAEGSGGYTF
>17|NA|NA|TRBV11-2|TRBJ1-1
TGTGCCAGCAGTCCCCAGGCCGGCAGATTCATGAACACTGAAGCTTTCTTT
CASSPQAGRFMNTEAFF
>13|NA|many|TRBV20-1|TRBJ2-7
TGCAGTGCCGTCTACGGGGGAGCGTTCGAGCAGTACTTC
CSAVYGGAFEQYF
>15|TRBD1|NA|TRBV9|TRBJ1-1
TGTGCCAGCAGCGCCTCGACAGGGCTGAACACTGAAGCTTTCTTT
CASSASTGLNTEAFF
>14|NA|many|TRBV5-6|TRBJ1-5
TGTGCCAGCAGTTTGGGTAGGGTTGTTCAGCCCCAGCATTTT
CASSLGRVVQPQHF
>15|NA|NA|TRBV2|TRBJ2-4
TGTGCCAGCGATCTGGACACCAGAGCCAAAAACATTCAGTACTTC
CASDLDTRAKNIQYF
>15|TRBD2|few|TRBV20-1|TRBJ2-2
TGCAGTGCTAGAGGGTTAGCGGGACTCGCCGGGGAGCTGTTTTTT
CSARGLAGLAGELFF
>15|NA|NA|TRBV20-1|TRBJ1-6
TGCAGTGCTGAAAGGGAGGGTAGGGGTAATTCACCCCTCCACTTT
CSAEREGRGNSPLHF
>16|NA|many|TRBV5-1|TRBJ1-1
TGCGCCAGCAGCATAGGACACTTCCACATGAACACTGAAGCTTTCTTT
CASSIGHFHMNTEAFF
>17|NA|many|TRBV29-1|TRBJ2-2
TGCAGCGTGGGAGCGTATGGATCGGGGGCAGACACCGGGGAGCTGTTTTTT
CSVGAYGSGADTGELFF
>17|TRBD2|NA|TRBV7-2|TRBJ2-3
TGTGCCAGCAGCTTAGCTGGCAGTAGCGGGACCGGCGGTGAGCAGTATTTT
CASSLAGSSGTGGEQYF
>16|TRBD1|many|TRBV29-1|TRBJ2-6
TGCAGCGTTTTAGGGACAGGGGATTCTGGGGCCAACGTCCTGACTTTC
CSVLGTGDSGANVLTF
>12|NA|NA|TRBV15|TRBJ1-2
TGTGCCACCAGCCGGACGGGGTTCGGCTACACCTTC
CATSRTGFGYTF
>14|TRBD2|NA|TRBV5-1|TRBJ2-7
TGCGCCAGCAGCTTGGTAGCGGGGAACTACGAGCAGTACTTC
CASSLVAGNYEQYF
>13|NA|few|TRBV5-6|TRBJ1-4
TGTGCCTCCGGACAGTACCATAATGAAAAACTGTTTTTT
CASGQYHNEKLFF
>15|TRBD2|many|TRBV6-5|TRBJ2-7
TGTGCCAGCAGCAGACTAGCGGGAGAGCACTACGAGCAGTACTTC
CASSRLAGEHYEQYF
>14|NA|many|TRBV4-2|TRBJ1-2
TGTGCCAGCAGCCAAGAGAGGACATTGGGGTACTACACCTTC
CASSQERTLGYYTF
>15|TRBD2|NA|TRBV20-1|TRBJ2-3
TGCAGTGCTATGGGACTAGCGGGAGTGGTAGATACGCAGTATTTT
CSAMGLAGVVDTQYF
>14|NA|NA|TRBV12-3/TRBV12-4|TRBJ1-3
TGTGCCAGCAGCCCCCCCCCGTACGGAAACACCATATATTTT
CASSPPPYGNTIYF
>14|NA|NA|TRBV11-1|TRBJ2-1
TGTGCCAGCAGTGCCGGGACCTCCTACAATGAGCAGTTCTTC
CASSAGTSYNEQFF
>16|NA|NA|TRBV9|TRBJ2-7
TGTGCCAGCAATGACGGAGGGGGGGGCCCCTCCTACGAGCAGTACTTC
CASNDGGGGPSYEQYF
>13|NA|many|TRBV5-1|TRBJ1-2
TGCGCCAGCAGCAAGGACAGCGACTATGGCTACACCTTC
CASSKDSDYGYTF
>18|TRBD1|few|TRBV6-2/TRBV6-3|TRBJ2-4
TGTGCCAGCAGTGCCCCGGGACAGGGCGGTTTGGGCAAAAACATTCAGTACTTC
CASSAPGQGGLGKNIQYF